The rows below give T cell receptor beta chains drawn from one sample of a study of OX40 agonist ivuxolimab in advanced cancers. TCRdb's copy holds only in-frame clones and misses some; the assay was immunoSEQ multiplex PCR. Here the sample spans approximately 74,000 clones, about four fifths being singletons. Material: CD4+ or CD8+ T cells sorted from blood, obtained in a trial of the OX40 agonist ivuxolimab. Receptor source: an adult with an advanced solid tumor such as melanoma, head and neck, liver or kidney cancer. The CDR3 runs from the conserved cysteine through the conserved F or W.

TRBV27 CASSPSGVGTQYF
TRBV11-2 CASSRAGPLNIQYF
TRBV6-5 CASRTGEGNTIYF
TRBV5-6 CASSILTGVQNYGYTF
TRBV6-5 CASSPGTRTYNEQFF
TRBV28 CASSSPSRRLYGYTF
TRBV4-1 CASSQNERGGQAYGYTF
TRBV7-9 CASSLLGRGAGPNTGELFF
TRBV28 CASSFATGVYYGYTF
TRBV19 CASSPRTAPPYEQYF
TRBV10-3 CAISDGRGMLDTEAFF
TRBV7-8 CASSLEQLPYGYTF
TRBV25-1 CASTRGLGQPQHF
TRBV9 CASSGRTGALNGYTF
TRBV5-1 CASSLAKAGPHSTDTQYF
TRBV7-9 CASSLVENRGRGAEKLFF
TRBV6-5 CASSYGTSGELFF
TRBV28 CASTRRGPSANYGYTF
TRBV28 CASRGGRGRGGELFF
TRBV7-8 CASSRTKLFF
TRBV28 CASSFNAGAKNIQYF
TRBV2 CASSEETYSNQPQHF
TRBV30 CAWREGGRYQETQYF
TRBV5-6 CASSSTGLNTGELFF
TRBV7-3 CASSLALQGYTGELFF
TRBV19 CASKSQDRGNSPLHF
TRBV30 CAWSAGAGNTEAFF
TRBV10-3 CAISELPTGTVRDTQYF
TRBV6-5 CATGAGQGDYGYTF
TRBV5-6 CASSRLPDSPPPYGYTF
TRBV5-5 CASSPRGGYGYTF
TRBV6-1 CASSENTPRDPPFF
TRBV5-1 CASSLGSTGSNQPQHF
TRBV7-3 CASSATGSRAAEQYF
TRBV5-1 CASSPSLTSTDTQYF
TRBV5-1 CASSLDGRQFQETQYF